These 17 T cell receptor beta chains were all obtained from the same sample, sequenced in a study of cytomegalovirus exposure and HLA in healthy donors (dated by TCRdb to the late 2010s). Library prep was done by the immunoSEQ multiplex PCR assay. A mixture of 60 forward primers for TCR Vbeta segments and 13 reverse primers for TCR Jbeta segments was used in the multiplex PCR. In TCRdb, the immuneACCESS table is reduced to in-frame sequences with V and J assigned. These tables do not hold every clone; where another copy was compared, an unresolved V gene accounts for under half, and the others remain unexplained. This sample holds tens of thousands of clones; approximately 84% were observed only once. Under 2.5% of the sample is taken by the ten largest. The sequencing input was PBMCs. Receptors originate from a man between 18 and 29 years old in good health and CMV-seronegative.

This clone showed up just a few times. The CDR3: CASSESGGSGTQYF. The CDR3 DNA is TGTGCCAGCAGTGAATCTGGCGGAAGTGGGACCCAGTACTTC. V usage is TRBV6-4 and J usage is TRBJ2-5; no clear D gene. The germline V gene encodes CDR1 MRHNA and CDR2 SNTAGT. This CDR3 is 14 amino acids long. Trimming took 3 bases from V and 7 from J, leaving 15 bases between them.

This clone was counted only a few times. This rearrangement joins TRBV4-1 to TRBJ1-1, with 7 bases aligning to TRBD1. V lost 5 bases to trimming and J lost 5 bases; unmatched junction nucleotides: 26. CDR3 size: 20 residues. Per the germline V gene, CDR1 is MGHRA and CDR2 is YSYEKL. CDR3 DNA sequence: TGCGCCAGCAGCTATCAAAGGCTTATACAGGGGAATGAGAGAGGAACTGAAGCTTTCTTT. This encodes CASSYQRLIQGNERGTEAFF.

V and J are TRBV7-8 and TRBJ2-5, with 8 bases identical to TRBD1. V gave up 5 bases and J gave up 7 bases; unmatched junction bases: 6. The CDR3 spans 13 residues. The germline CDR1 and CDR2 sequences are SGHVS and FQNEAQ. The CDR3 DNA follows: TGTGCCAGCAGCCCTAGACAGGGGATGACCCAGTACTTC. Protein sequence: CASSPRQGMTQYF.

This sequence joins TRBV28 and TRBJ1-4; D call uncertain. The V gene's germline CDR1 is MDHEN and CDR2 SYDVKM. This CDR3 comprises 13 residues. V shed 6 bases and J shed 5 bases, with 10 bases lying between them. CDR3 DNA: TGTGCCAGCAGCCCCCCCCTGAATGAAAAACTGTTTTTT. Amino acid sequence: CASSPPLNEKLFF.

This rearrangement joins TRBV28 to TRBJ2-1; TRBD2 aligns across 12 bases. This CDR3 contains 16 residues. V shed 4 bases and J 5 bases; nucleotides not matched to a gene: 6. CDR1 is MDHEN and CDR2 is SYDVKM in the germline V gene. Here the CDR3 DNA reads TGTGCCAGCAGTTCGCCGACTAGCGGGAGTAACAATGAGCAGTTCTTC. Amino acid sequence: CASSSPTSGSNNEQFF.

J is TRBJ1-4 and V is TRBV5-1, with 7 bases aligning to TRBD1. The V gene end was trimmed by 7 bases and the J gene end by 5 bases; junction bases not matched to a gene: 11. This CDR3 spans 15 amino acids. Per germline, CDR1 SGHRS and CDR2 YFSETQ. For the CDR3, the DNA is TGCGCCAGCGCCCCTTCGACAGGGAGGAATGAAAAACTGTTTTTT. Translating gives CASAPSTGRNEKLFF.

This rearrangement joins TRBV7-2 to TRBJ2-7; D possibly corresponds to TRBD1 (6 bases). The V end lost 5 bases, the J end lost 0 bases, and 14 bases lay between the germline ends. The CDR3 consists of 15 residues. CDR1 is SGHTA and CDR2 is FQGNSA in the germline V gene. The CDR3 loop is CASSPVGTISYEQYF. DNA for the CDR3: TGTGCCAGCAGCCCCGTGGGGACAATCTCCTACGAGCAGTACTTC.

The V and J genes are TRBV29-1 and TRBJ1-4, with 10 bases matching TRBD1. Trimming removed 6 bases from V and 3 bases from J; junction bases left unmatched: 10. In germline, CDR1 is SQVTM, CDR2 ANQGSEA. This CDR3 spans 16 amino acids. The CDR3 region has the DNA TGCAGCGTCGATGGCGGGACAGGGGTTGCTAATGAAAAACTGTTTTTT. This codes for CSVDGGTGVANEKLFF.

The V call is TRBV27, the J call TRBJ2-3; D gene unclear. V lost 7 bases, J lost 9 bases, and 11 bases lay in between. The CDR3 has 11 residues. Germline V gives CDR1 MNHEY, CDR2 SMNVEV (reference sequence). CDR3 residues: CASTGAHTQYF. The CDR3 nucleotides read TGTGCCAGCACCGGTGCTCACACGCAGTATTTT.

This rearrangement joins TRBV28 to TRBJ1-1; D might be TRBD1 (5 bases). This CDR3 has 13 amino acids. The germline V gene encodes CDR1 MDHEN and CDR2 SYDVKM. V dropped 4 bases and J dropped 11 bases, with 17 bases sitting between them. The CDR3 region has the DNA TGTGCCAGCAGTTCCGGACATCCGCGAACGGCTTTCTTT. Its translation is CASSSGHPRTAFF. The full variable domain, completed using reference TRBV28 and TRBJ1-1, is DVKVTQSSRYLVKRTGEKVFLECVQDMDHENMFWYRQDPGLGLRLIYFSYDVKMKEKGDIPEGYSVSREKKERFSLILESASTNQTSMYLCASSSGHPRTAFFGQGTRLTVV.

The V and J genes are TRBV27 and TRBJ2-5; D unclear. Trimming removed 8 bases at V and 8 bases at J, with 21 bases between. This CDR3 has 14 amino acids. Germline values: CDR1 MNHEY, CDR2 SMNVEV (reference sequence). The DNA of the CDR3 is TGTGCCAGCGTATCACTGCGGCAGAATCGAACCCAGTACTTC. This gives the protein CASVSLRQNRTQYF.

The rearrangement joins TRBV7-8 to TRBJ1-1, with D uncertain. The CDR3 spans 15 residues. Germline V lookup: CDR1 SGHVS, CDR2 FQNEAQ. Trimming removed 0 bases from V and 1 base from J, with 9 bases in between. CDR3 amino acids: CASSLARSTNTEAFF. The CDR3 coding sequence is TGTGCCAGCAGCTTAGCGCGTTCCACGAACACTGAAGCTTTCTTT.

The rearrangement uses TRBV27 and TRBJ2-1, with a weak D call TRBD2 (6 bases). V gave up 4 bases and J gave up 3 bases, with 7 bases separating them. Germline assignment: CDR1 MNHEY and CDR2 SMNVEV (reference sequence). The CDR3 is 13 amino acids. Here the CDR3 reads CASSSGDYNEQFF. The CDR3 coding sequence is TGTGCCAGCAGTTCGGGGGACTACAATGAGCAGTTCTTC.

The chain combines TRBV7-8 with TRBJ2-3; 9 bases agree with TRBD1. This CDR3 is 14 amino acids long. Germline V gives CDR1 SGHVS, CDR2 FQNEAQ. J lost 3 bases, V lost 5 bases, and 3 bases had no gene match. This CDR3 is CASSQGQGTDTQYF. DNA for the CDR3: TGTGCCAGCAGCCAGGGACAGGGTACAGATACGCAGTATTTT. The variable domain in full, completed from reference TRBV7-8 and TRBJ2-3, reads GAGVSQSPRYKVAKRGQDVALRCDPISGHVSLFWYQQALGQGPEFLTYFQNEAQLDKSGLPSDRFFAERPEGSVSTLKIQRTQQEDSAVYLCASSQGQGTDTQYFGPGTRLTVL.

This chain links TRBV5-4 with TRBJ2-2; a weak D match, TRBD2 (5 bases). There are 15 residues in the CDR3. Trimming removed 0 bases from V and 1 base from J, with 7 bases in between. CDR1 is SGHNT, CDR2 YYREEE, per germline (reference sequence). The CDR3 here is CASSLVRGNTGELFF. The CDR3 DNA follows: TGTGCCAGCAGCTTGGTTCGGGGGAACACCGGGGAGCTGTTTTTT. Based on the CDR3 plus reference TRBV5-4 and TRBJ2-2, the full variable domain is ETGVTQSPTHLIKTRGQQVTLRCSSQSGHNTVSWYQQALGQGPQFIFQYYREEENGRGNFPPRFSGLQFPNYSSELNVNALELDDSALYLCASSLVRGNTGELFFGEGSRLTVL.

The V and J genes are TRBV6-6 and TRBJ2-2; maybe TRBD2 (6 bases). There are 15 residues in the CDR3. Deletions cut 6 bases from V and 1 base from J, with 12 bases between. Per the germline V gene, CDR1 is MNHNY and CDR2 is SVGAGI (reference sequence). DNA of the CDR3: TGTGCCAGCAGCCAACTCGGGGGGAACACCGGGGAGCTGTTTTTT. This gives the protein CASSQLGGNTGELFF.

The chain couples TRBV7-9 to TRBJ2-5; 7 nucleotides match TRBD1. The V and J ends lost 2 bases and 5 bases, in that order; junction bases with no gene match: 8. This CDR3 comprises 15 residues. Germline V gives CDR1 SEHNR, CDR2 FQNEAQ (reference sequence). In DNA form, the CDR3 reads TGTGCCAGCAGCTTAACCCCTAGGGGGCGCGAGACCCAGTACTTC. It yields the protein CASSLTPRGRETQYF.